This T cell receptor (beta chain) was recorded in a study of T cell changes during pregnancy in multiple sclerosis. Sequencing was performed with immunoSEQ multiplex PCR; in TCRdb, only in-frame clones are kept and a portion is missing. The sample yields about 70,000 clones, around 92% seen once. CDR1 is MDHEN, CDR2 SYDVKM, per germline. The V and J ends lost 2 bases and 6 bases respectively, with 16 bases between them. This CDR3 spans 15 amino acids. The sequence came from a female donor with multiple sclerosis, enrolled in a pregnancy study. V is TRBV28 and J is TRBJ1-2; no firm D call. This specimen was peripheral blood, taken after pregnancy. The CDR3 sequence: CASSLHQLSGNGYTF. Here the CDR3 DNA reads TGTGCCAGCAGTTTACACCAACTCTCGGGGAATGGCTACACCTTC.